A single sample is the source of the 10 T cell receptor beta chains below, sequenced in a study of Ad26.COV2.S vaccination and SARS-CoV-2 variants. Using immunoSEQ multiplex PCR, the repertoire was profiled, and TCRdb retains in-frame clones only, with some absent. The repertoire includes about 680,000 clones, around 90% of them detected once, and over 1.3% sits in the top ten. Treatment: around 19 received Ad26.COV2.S at low or high dose, single or two shots; 5 received placebo; per-sample allocation not given. Day 63 after the first vaccine or placebo injection was the time point for sampling. The sample consisted of peripheral blood, taken in a trial of Ad26.COV2.S vaccine versus placebo. These receptors came from a person between 18 and 59 years old who received the Ad26.COV2.S COVID-19 vaccine or a placebo.

This rearrangement joins TRBV11-3 to TRBJ1-2; TRBD1 matches 10 bases. Unmatched junction bases numbered 2, after V lost 4 bases and J lost 3 bases. This CDR3 has 14 amino acids. Germline CDR1 is SGHNT and CDR2 is YENEEA. CDR3 DNA sequence: TGTGCCAGCAGCTCTGGGACAGGGGACTATGGCTACACCTTC. Amino acids: CASSSGTGDYGYTF.

This chain connects TRBV2 to TRBJ2-7, with 7 bases that match TRBD1. Germline CDR1 and CDR2: SNHLY and FYNNEI. The CDR3 has 15 amino acids. V gave up 5 bases and J gave up 0 bases; unmatched junction bases: 7. CDR3 in amino acids: CASSLKDRSSYEQYF. In DNA form, the CDR3 reads TGTGCCAGCAGTCTGAAGGACAGGAGCTCCTACGAGCAGTACTTC.

This clone was seen once. The chain has TRBV11-2 and TRBJ2-2, with unresolved D. V was trimmed by 0 bases and J by 0 bases, leaving 8 bases between them. Germline V gene sequence: CDR1 SGHAT, CDR2 FQNNGV. The CDR3 spans 16 residues. The DNA of the CDR3 is TGTGCCAGCAGCTTAGAAACAGCTCCGAACACCGGGGAGCTGTTTTTT. Amino acids: CASSLETAPNTGELFF.

The chain recombines TRBV20-1 with TRBJ2-7; D may be TRBD1 (6 bases). Germline V CDR1 and CDR2: DFQATT, SNEGSKA (reference sequence). The CDR3 runs 14 residues. The V gene lost 3 bases and the J gene lost 0 bases, with 12 bases spanning the gap. The CDR3 region is CSASRQVGSYEQYF. The CDR3 DNA is TGCAGTGCTAGTCGACAGGTCGGCTCCTACGAGCAGTACTTC.

This clone has only one observation. This chain joins TRBV5-4 and TRBJ2-3, with TRBD1 matching over 9 bases. In germline, CDR1 is SGHNT, CDR2 YYREEE (reference sequence). The CDR3 extends over 16 amino acids. Trimming took 4 bases from V and 6 from J; bases not matched to a gene: 12. The DNA for the CDR3 is TGTGCCAGCAGCATGACAGGGGGTTCACCTGGGGATACGCAGTATTTT. This sequence encodes CASSMTGGSPGDTQYF.

The gene calls are TRBV3-1 (or the pseudogene TRBV3-2) and TRBJ1-6, with TRBD1 identical over 12 bases. The J segment lost 9 bases and the V segment lost 4 bases, leaving 4 bases of the junction unmatched. The CDR3 is made up of 15 amino acids. Germline V gene lookup returns CDR1 LGHDT and CDR2 YNNKEL (reference sequence). The CDR3 DNA follows: TGTGCCAGCAGCCGCCGGGACAGGGGGCGTTCACCCCTCCACTTT. Translating gives CASSRRDRGRSPLHF.

The table lists this clone with a few counts. The V gene is TRBV19, the J gene TRBJ1-1, with D hard to call. Per the germline V gene, CDR1 is LNHDA and CDR2 is SQIVND (reference sequence). This CDR3 has 14 amino acids. V lost 3 bases, J lost 5 bases, and 13 bases lay in between. The CDR3: CASSIPLGRTEAFF. The CDR3 DNA reads TGTGCCAGTAGTATCCCCCTTGGGAGAACTGAAGCTTTCTTT. Looking up the rest from reference TRBV19 and TRBJ1-1 gives the full variable domain: DGGITQSPKYLFRKEGQNVTLSCEQNLNHDAMYWYRQDPGQGLRLIYYSQIVNDFQKGDIAEGYSVSREKKESFPLTVTSAQKNPTAFYLCASSIPLGRTEAFFGQGTRLTVV.

The rearrangement uses TRBV25-1 and TRBJ2-2; a possible D gene is TRBD1 (5 bases). The CDR3 has 17 amino acids. Trimming shortened V by 1 base and J by 0 bases, and 12 bases separated the two germline ends. Germline CDR1 MGHDK, CDR2 SYGVNS. The CDR3 sequence is CASSEFFRGANTGELFF. CDR3 nucleotide sequence: TGTGCCAGCAGTGAATTCTTTAGGGGCGCGAACACCGGGGAGCTGTTTTTT.

The rearrangement joins TRBV18 to TRBJ1-1, with D hard to call. This CDR3 comprises 14 residues. Germline CDR1 KGHSH, CDR2 LQKENI. V was trimmed by 2 bases and J by 1 base, leaving 8 bases between them. CDR3 sequence (DNA): TGTGCCAGCTCACCATTCGTGGCGAACACTGAAGCTTTCTTT. The encoded protein is CASSPFVANTEAFF.

CDR3 amino acids: CASSSQGGNYGYTF. CDR3 in DNA: TGCGCCAGCAGCTCTCAGGGAGGAAACTATGGCTACACCTTC. The rearrangement uses TRBV5-1 and TRBJ1-2; D is perhaps TRBD1 (5 bases). This CDR3 has 14 residues. Deletions cut 3 bases from V and 2 bases from J, with 11 bases between. Germline V CDR1 and CDR2: SGHRS, YFSETQ.